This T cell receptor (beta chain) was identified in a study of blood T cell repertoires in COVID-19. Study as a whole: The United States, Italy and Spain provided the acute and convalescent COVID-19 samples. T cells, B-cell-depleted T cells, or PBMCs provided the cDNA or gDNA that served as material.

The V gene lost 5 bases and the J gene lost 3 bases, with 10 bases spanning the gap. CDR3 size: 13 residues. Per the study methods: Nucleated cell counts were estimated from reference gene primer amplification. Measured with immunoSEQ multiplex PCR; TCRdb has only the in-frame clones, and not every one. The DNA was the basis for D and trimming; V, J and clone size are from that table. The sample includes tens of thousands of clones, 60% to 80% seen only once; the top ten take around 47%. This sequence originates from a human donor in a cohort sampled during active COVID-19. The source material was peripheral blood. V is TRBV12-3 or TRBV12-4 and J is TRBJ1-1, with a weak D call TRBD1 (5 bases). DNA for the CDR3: TGTGCCAGCAGTCGGGGGGAGGACACTGAAGCTTTCTTT. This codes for CASSRGEDTEAFF.